This T cell receptor beta chain appears in the sequencing data of a study of T cell responses to AZD1222 COVID-19 vaccine. Study-wide points: White British donors predominated, females outnumbered males, and clonal diversity was possibly underestimated. A reported finding is that nearly half of spike-specific TCRs target unmutated variant regions. All repertoire sampling was performed exclusively after the peak T cell response. Spike-specific TCR breadth and depth were elevated following two AZD1222 doses.

Assay used: immunoSEQ multiplex PCR; TCRdb lists only in-frame clones, some missing. The table shows approximately 110,000 clones, with 87% occurring only once. With regard to this clone: Its antigen remains unidentified.

The V end lost 3 bases, the J end lost 2 bases, and 15 bases lay between the germline ends. This CDR3 is built from 16 residues. Germline V gene data show CDR1 as SGHTS and CDR2 as YDEGEE. The V call is TRBV5-8, the J call TRBJ2-1; D is unresolved. The origin of this receptor is an adult in good health. Material: peripheral blood, obtained on day 0 of AZD1222 vaccination. CDR3 loop: CASSSQLSTAYNEQFF. DNA for the CDR3: TGTGCCAGCAGCTCCCAGCTGTCCACGGCCTACAATGAGCAGTTCTTC.